Each of the 15 T cell receptor beta chains below was sequenced from the same sample in a study of spatial heterogeneity in lung cancer. Study-wide results and limits: Intratumoral expanded alpha and beta TCR counts were found to track tumor mutation counts.

The antigens for these receptors are not known. The time point was: sample taken at primary tumor resection. TCRdb fed the 5' RACE reads into MiXCR, producing one record per CDR3 protein. This sample has around 18,000 distinct CDR3 sequences; around 6.5% occur once, and the top ten carry 20% to 25%. Source: lung tumor tissue, taken at surgery. The source of these receptors is a female donor with early-stage non-small cell lung cancer.

This clonotype qualifies as medium-sized. V usage is TRBV12-3 or TRBV12-4 and J usage is TRBJ1-2; D might be TRBD1 (6 bases). V was clipped by 6 bases and J by 2 bases, with 19 bases between them. This CDR3 is 16 amino acids long. The CDR3 nucleotides read TGTGCCAGCAGCCCCGCCCGGGGGGCCGGGAACTATGGCTACACCTTC. Translation: CASSPARGAGNYGYTF.

This clonotype occurred a few times. This chain uses TRBV27 with TRBJ2-2, with D possibly being TRBD1 (5 bases). CDR3 size: 13 residues. V dropped 6 bases and J dropped 6 bases, with 11 bases sitting between them. Germline CDR1 MNHEY, CDR2 SMNVEV (reference sequence). In DNA form, the CDR3 reads TGTGCCAGCAGGCAGCAGGGCCCCGGGGAGCTGTTTTTT. This codes for CASRQQGPGELFF.

This clonotype is deemed medium-sized. The chain carries TRBV7-9 and TRBJ2-5, with D unresolved. V dropped 5 bases and J dropped 1 base, with 14 bases sitting between them. Germline CDR1 reads SEHNR; CDR2 reads FQNEAQ (reference sequence). This CDR3 contains 15 residues. DNA for the CDR3: TGTGCCAGCAGCCCCAGTCGAGTCGGCCAAGAGACCCAGTACTTC. It translates to CASSPSRVGQETQYF.

This clonotype has a count of ten or more. The chain couples TRBV7-2 to TRBJ1-2; no reliable D call. CDR3 size: 13 residues. Germline V gives CDR1 SGHTA, CDR2 FQGNSA. V dropped 5 bases and J dropped 2 bases, with 9 bases sitting between them. CDR3 DNA sequence: TGTGCCAGCAGCCGCCGCACAAACTATGGCTACACCTTC. Encoded protein: CASSRRTNYGYTF.

This clonotype was seen more than once but under ten times. The chain is built from TRBV7-6 and TRBJ2-7, with 9 bases that match TRBD2. Trimming took 3 bases from V and 7 from J; bases not matched to a gene: 13. The CDR3 contains 16 residues. Germline CDR1 and CDR2: SGHVS and FNYEAQ. The CDR3 region has the DNA TGTGCCAGCAGCTTGGAGGACCGCGGGGGGGCCCTGGAGCAGTACTTC. Protein sequence: CASSLEDRGGALEQYF.

This clonotype is judged medium-sized. V is TRBV11-1 and J is TRBJ2-3; D might be TRBD2 (5 bases). The V end was cut by 0 bases, the J end by 4 bases, with 14 bases between. CDR1 and CDR2 (germline): SGHAT, FQDESV (reference sequence). This CDR3 has 16 amino acids. The CDR3 DNA reads TGTGCCAGCAGCTTAGCAGGAGGACTGGTCCCAGATACGCAGTATTTT. This sequence encodes CASSLAGGLVPDTQYF. The variable domain in full, completed from reference TRBV11-1 and TRBJ2-3, reads EAEVAQSPRYKITEKSQAVAFWCDPISGHATLYWYRQILGQGPELLVQFQDESVVDDSQLPKDRFSAERLKGVDSTLKIQPAELGDSAMYLCASSLAGGLVPDTQYFGPGTRLTVL.

Turning to this clonotype: One base away lies a much larger clone, so this may be a sequencing read error. The rearrangement joins TRBV11-2 to TRBJ1-1; D unresolved. This CDR3 is 11 amino acids long. Germline CDR1 is SGHAT and CDR2 is FQNNGV. DNA of the CDR3: TGTCCCAGCAGCTCTAACTACGGGGCTTTCTTT. Translation gives CPSSSNYGAFF.

Judged by abundance, this clonotype is medium-sized (0.01 to 0.1%). V usage is TRBV6-6 and J usage is TRBJ2-7; the D is unclear. Between the trimmed V and J ends, which lost 10 bases and 6 bases, there was a span of 22 bases. Per the germline V gene, CDR1 is MNHNY and CDR2 is SVGAGI (reference sequence). The CDR3 extends over 14 amino acids. CDR3 amino acids: CATLSGRVQSEQYF. CDR3 sequence (DNA): TGTGCCACCCTCTCCGGACGGGTCCAATCCGAGCAGTACTTC.

This clonotype was seen at least ten times. This rearrangement joins TRBV6-1 to TRBJ2-5, with D hard to call. Germline V gives CDR1 MNHNS, CDR2 SASEGT. The CDR3 loop spans 14 amino acids. Trimming cost V 6 bases and J 1 base, with 12 bases left between them. CDR3 protein: CASSLNLVQETQYF. The CDR3 DNA is TGTGCCAGCAGCTTAAACCTGGTCCAAGAGACCCAGTACTTC.

This sequence joins TRBV7-8 and TRBJ2-1; TRBD2 matches 13 bases. The ends lost 0 bases at V and 0 bases at J; junction bases unmatched: 8. CDR3 length: 20 amino acids. Germline assignment: CDR1 SGHVS and CDR2 FQNEAQ. The CDR3 DNA sequence: TGTGCCAGCAGCTTAGCATCGGGACTAGCGGGGAGAAGCTCCTACAATGAGCAGTTCTTC. It is translated as CASSLASGLAGRSSYNEQFF.

This clonotype qualifies as medium-sized. The chain is built from TRBV4-3 and TRBJ2-3, with 12 bases matching TRBD1. V lost 3 bases, J lost 4 bases, and 11 bases stayed unmatched. CDR1 and CDR2 from the germline V gene are LGHNA and YSLEER. The CDR3 is 18 amino acids. The CDR3 reads CASSQLYGTGGEADTQYF. DNA of the CDR3: TGCGCCAGCAGCCAGCTATACGGGACAGGGGGCGAGGCAGATACGCAGTATTTT.

This clonotype came up many times. V usage is TRBV7-9 and J usage is TRBJ1-2, with 7 bases that match TRBD1. Looked up from germline, CDR1 is SEHNR and CDR2 is FQNEAQ (reference sequence). The CDR3 runs to 15 residues. V shed 5 bases and J 4 bases; nucleotides not matched to a gene: 10. The CDR3 DNA reads TGTGCCAGCAGCCTCAAAGGAGGGACAGCCTATGGCTACACCTTC. It yields the protein CASSLKGGTAYGYTF.

The V and J genes are TRBV3-1 and TRBJ1-4; D uncertain. CDR3 size: 13 residues. Germline lookup yields CDR1 LGHDT and CDR2 YNNKEL (reference sequence). Trimming stripped 6 bases from V and 8 bases from J, with 13 bases between. CDR3 DNA: TGTGCCAGCAGGCGGGGAAACCAAGAAAAACTGTTTTTT. Protein product: CASRRGNQEKLFF.

This clonotype was seen repeatedly, ten times or more. The rearrangement joins TRBV27 to TRBJ2-5, with 7 bases identical to TRBD2. Unmatched junction bases numbered 7, after V lost 2 bases and J lost 4 bases. Germline CDR1 MNHEY, CDR2 SMNVEV (reference sequence). The CDR3 runs 15 residues. This chain's CDR3 is CASSLAGEVPETQYF. The DNA of the CDR3 is TGTGCCAGCAGTTTAGCGGGGGAAGTCCCAGAGACCCAGTACTTC.

This clonotype showed up many times. This chain links TRBV20-1 with TRBJ2-7, with D tentatively TRBD1 (5 bases). Trimming took 1 base from V and 3 from J, leaving 13 bases between them. This CDR3 has 14 amino acids. The germline V gene encodes CDR1 DFQATT and CDR2 SNEGSKA (reference sequence). CDR3 amino acids: CSARARRGSYEQYF. The CDR3 DNA reads TGCAGTGCTAGAGCGAGAAGGGGTAGCTACGAGCAGTACTTC.